Listed below are T cell receptor beta chains from one sample, sequenced in a study of T-cell reconstitution after alpha-beta-depleted transplantation in children. TCRdb ran MiXCR on the PCR reads and lists one entry per CDR3 protein. Among approximately 500,000 distinct CDR3 sequences, about 11% were seen once, and the ten largest hold around 2%. The source was PBMCs, collected before TCRalphabeta/CD19-depleted stem cell transplant. Source of these receptors: a child aged 2 to 15 with inherited bone marrow failure, due to receive a stem cell transplant. Each CDR3 is given without its conserved first and last residue. The order of the fields is J gene, V gene, D gene, clone size, CDR3 protein. D genes are given only for firm matches. Expanded clones are given a class, and other clones once, few, many or no size at all.

TRBJ1-1,TRBV11-2,.,many,ASSLVGWGSTEAF
TRBJ2-3,TRBV7-2,.,many,ASSESTGFTQY
TRBJ2-2,TRBV25-1,TRBD1,many,ASSAAGTGMLF
TRBJ2-7,TRBV4-3,.,few,ASSQDPRLAGEQY
TRBJ2-1,TRBV27,.,few,ASSLTLRSEQF
TRBJ2-1,TRBV19,.,few,ASKPGPWKVDEQF
TRBJ2-2,TRBV5-6,.,many,ASSLTHTGELF
TRBJ1-1,TRBV4-1,TRBD1,many,ASSHPRGQAF
TRBJ2-7,TRBV30,.,many,AWSLGLKPYEQY
TRBJ2-1,TRBV7-9,TRBD2,few,ASSFGLADNWRL
TRBJ2-7,TRBV12-3/TRBV12-4,.,many,ASSGLGDEQY
TRBJ1-5,TRBV28,.,many,ASSSGRFNQPQH
TRBJ2-7,TRBV20-1,.,many,SASTGTAYAYEQY
TRBJ1-2,TRBV27,.,few,ASSFGGGDLVNYGYT
TRBJ2-1,TRBV28,TRBD2,many,ASSLWGLAGNEQF
TRBJ2-1,TRBV12-3/TRBV12-4,TRBD2,many,ASIKSGRSTYNEQF
TRBJ2-3,TRBV30,TRBD2,few,AWSFVLAGADTQY
TRBJ2-5,TRBV21-1,.,many,ASTQAGVGQETQY
TRBJ1-6,TRBV6-5,.,many,ASSYVGRGSPLH
TRBJ1-5,TRBV9,TRBD1,.,ASSVGQAAQPQH
TRBJ2-5,TRBV27,TRBD1,.,ASSSGTGGFETQY
TRBJ2-1,TRBV7-2,.,many,ASSERPNEQF
TRBJ2-5,TRBV7-2,TRBD2,.,ASSSMRLAEKQETQY
TRBJ1-3,TRBV9,.,many,ASSVDVEPNTIY
TRBJ1-1,TRBV20-1,TRBD1,many,SALDRVHAEAF
TRBJ2-7,TRBV15,.,many,ATSRDMDYEQY
TRBJ2-3,TRBV20-1,TRBD1,many,SARGRGQTDTQY
TRBJ2-7,TRBV10-3,.,many,ATRAAGSSYEQY
TRBJ2-2,TRBV12-3/TRBV12-4,.,many,ASSLTPIGTGELF